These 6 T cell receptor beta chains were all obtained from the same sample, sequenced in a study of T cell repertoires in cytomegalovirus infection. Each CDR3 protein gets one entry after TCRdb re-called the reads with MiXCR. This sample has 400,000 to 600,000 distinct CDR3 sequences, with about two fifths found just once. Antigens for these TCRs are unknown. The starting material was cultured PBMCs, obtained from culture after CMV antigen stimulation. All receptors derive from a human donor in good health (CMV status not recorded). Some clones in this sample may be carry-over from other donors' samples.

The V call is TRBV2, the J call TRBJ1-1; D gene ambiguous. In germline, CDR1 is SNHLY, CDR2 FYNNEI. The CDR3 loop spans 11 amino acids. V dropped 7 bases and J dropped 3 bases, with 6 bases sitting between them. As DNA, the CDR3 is TGTGCCAGCAAGCAGGACACTGAAGCTTTCTTT. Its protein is CASKQDTEAFF. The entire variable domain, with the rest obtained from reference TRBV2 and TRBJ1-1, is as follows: EPEVTQTPSHQVTQMGQEVILRCVPISNHLYFYWYRQILGQKVEFLVSFYNNEISEKSEIFDDQFSVERPDGSNFTLKIRSTKLEDSAMYFCASKQDTEAFFGQGTRLTVV.

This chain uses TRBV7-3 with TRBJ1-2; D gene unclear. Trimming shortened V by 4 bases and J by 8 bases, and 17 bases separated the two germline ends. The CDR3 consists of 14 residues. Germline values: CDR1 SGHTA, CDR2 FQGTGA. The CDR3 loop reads CASSSAGGWNGYTF. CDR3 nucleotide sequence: TGTGCCAGCAGCTCGGCGGGCGGGTGGAACGGCTACACCTTC.

The chain's CDR3 is CASSYSRGNYGYTF. DNA of the CDR3: TGTGCCAGCAGTTACTCGAGGGGTAACTATGGCTACACCTTC. The chain employs TRBV6-6 and TRBJ1-2, with D possibly being TRBD1 (5 bases). The CDR3 extends over 14 amino acids. Trimming cost V 0 bases and J 1 base, with 6 bases left between them. The germline V gene has CDR1 MNHNY and CDR2 SVGAGI (reference sequence).

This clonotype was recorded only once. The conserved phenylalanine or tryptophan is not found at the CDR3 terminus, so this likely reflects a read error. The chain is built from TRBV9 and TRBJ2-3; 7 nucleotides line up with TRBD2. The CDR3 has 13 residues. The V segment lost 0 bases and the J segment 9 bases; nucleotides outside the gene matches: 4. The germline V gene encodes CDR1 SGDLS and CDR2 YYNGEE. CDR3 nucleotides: TGTGCCAGCAGCGTAGGGGACTACCTGACGCAGTATTAT. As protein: CASSVGDYLTQYY.

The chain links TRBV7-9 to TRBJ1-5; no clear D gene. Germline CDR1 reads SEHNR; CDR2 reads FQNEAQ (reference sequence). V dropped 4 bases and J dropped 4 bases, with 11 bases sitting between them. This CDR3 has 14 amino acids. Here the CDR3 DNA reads TGTGCCAGCAGCTCATCCGAGGGAAATCAGCCCCAGCATTTT. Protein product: CASSSSEGNQPQHF.

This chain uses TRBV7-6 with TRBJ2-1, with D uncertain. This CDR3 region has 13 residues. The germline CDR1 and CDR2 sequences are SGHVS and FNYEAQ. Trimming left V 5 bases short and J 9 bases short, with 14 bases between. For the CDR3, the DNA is TGTGCCAGCAGCGGAACCCGCGGCGGTGAGCAGTTCTTC. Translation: CASSGTRGGEQFF.